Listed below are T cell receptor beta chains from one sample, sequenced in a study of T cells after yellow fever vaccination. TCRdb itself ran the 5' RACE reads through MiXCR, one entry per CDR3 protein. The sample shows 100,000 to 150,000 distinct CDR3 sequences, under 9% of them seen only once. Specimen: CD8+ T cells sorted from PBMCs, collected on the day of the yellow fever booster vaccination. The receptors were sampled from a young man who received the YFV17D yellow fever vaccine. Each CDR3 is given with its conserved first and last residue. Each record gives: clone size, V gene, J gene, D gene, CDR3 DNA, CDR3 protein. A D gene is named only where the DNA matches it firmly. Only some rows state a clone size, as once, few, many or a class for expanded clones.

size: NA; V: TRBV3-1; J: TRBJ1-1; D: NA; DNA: TGTGCCAGCAGCCAAGAAGGCGGCCGCGACAGGAGGATGAACACTGAAGCTTTCTTT; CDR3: CASSQEGGRDRRMNTEAFF
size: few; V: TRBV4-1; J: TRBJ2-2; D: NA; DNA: TGCGCCAGCAGCCAAGGGATGGGGGCGGGCACCGGGGAGCTGTTTTTT; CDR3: CASSQGMGAGTGELFF
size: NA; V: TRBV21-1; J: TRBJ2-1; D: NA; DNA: TGTGCCAGCAGCAAACCCGAAGTCACTAGCGGTTACAATGAGCAGTTCTTC; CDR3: CASSKPEVTSGYNEQFF
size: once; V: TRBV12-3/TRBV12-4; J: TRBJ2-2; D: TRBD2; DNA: TGTGCCAGCAGCCCGCGGGAGGACACCGGGGAGCTGTTTTTT; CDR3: CASSPREDTGELFF
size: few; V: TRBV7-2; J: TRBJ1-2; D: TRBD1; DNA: TGTGCCAGCAGATTTCGTCTAGGGGGCTGGGGCTATGGCTACACCTTC; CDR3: CASRFRLGGWGYGYTF
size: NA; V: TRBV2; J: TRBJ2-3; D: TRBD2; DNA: TGTGCCAGCCAGACTAGCGGGGCCTTGGATACGCAGTATTTT; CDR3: CASQTSGALDTQYF
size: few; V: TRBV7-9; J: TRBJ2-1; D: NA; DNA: TGTGCCAGCAGCTTAGCGGGGAACGGTGAGCAGTTCTTC; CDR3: CASSLAGNGEQFF
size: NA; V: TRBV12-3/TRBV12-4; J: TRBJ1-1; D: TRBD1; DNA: TGTGCCAGCAGTCCAAGGACAGGGAAAGACACTGAAGCTTTCTTT; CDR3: CASSPRTGKDTEAFF
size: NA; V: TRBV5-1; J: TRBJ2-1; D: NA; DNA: TGCGCCAGCAGCTTGGAAGGGGCGCAGTTCTTC; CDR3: CASSLEGAQFF
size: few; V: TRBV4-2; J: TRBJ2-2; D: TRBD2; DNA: TGTGCCAGCAATGGGGGGGGAACCGGGGAGCTGTTTTTT; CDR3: CASNGGGTGELFF
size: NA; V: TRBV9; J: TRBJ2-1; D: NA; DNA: TGTGCCAGCAGCGTAGATGGGGGGTCCTCCTACAATGAGCAGTTCTTC; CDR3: CASSVDGGSSYNEQFF
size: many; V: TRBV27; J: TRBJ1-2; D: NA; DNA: TGTGCCAGCAGCCTGGACAGTCATTTTAGTGGTGGCTACACCTTC; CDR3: CASSLDSHFSGGYTF
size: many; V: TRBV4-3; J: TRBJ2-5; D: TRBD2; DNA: TGCGCCAGCAGCCAACTAGCGGGGGGGCTGGAGACCCAGTACTTC; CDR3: CASSQLAGGLETQYF
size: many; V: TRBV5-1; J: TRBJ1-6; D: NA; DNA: TGCGCCAGCAGCTTGGAGGTGAATTCACCCCTCCACTTT; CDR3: CASSLEVNSPLHF
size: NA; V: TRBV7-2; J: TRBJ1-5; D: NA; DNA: TGTGCCAGCTCCAGGGGTAATGGCAATCAGCCCCAGCATTTT; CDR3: CASSRGNGNQPQHF
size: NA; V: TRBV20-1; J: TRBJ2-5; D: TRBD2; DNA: TGCAGGGAAGGGACTGCGCTAGCGGCAAACCAAGAGACCCAGTACTTC; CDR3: CREGTALAANQETQYF
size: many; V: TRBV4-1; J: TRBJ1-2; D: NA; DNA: TGCGCCAGCAGCCAAGAGGCGGCCACCCGCCGGGGCTACACCTTC; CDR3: CASSQEAATRRGYTF
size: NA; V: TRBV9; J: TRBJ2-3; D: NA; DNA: TGTGCCAGCAGCGTAGGGCGGGGCACAGATACGCAGTATTTT; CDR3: CASSVGRGTDTQYF
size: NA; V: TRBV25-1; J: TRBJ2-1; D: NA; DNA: TGTGCCAGCAACCCCGGGTACAATGAGCAGTTCTTC; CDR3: CASNPGYNEQFF
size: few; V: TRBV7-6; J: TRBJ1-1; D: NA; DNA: TGTGCCAGCAGCTTACCAGGGGATGGGAACACTGAAGCTTTCTTT; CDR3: CASSLPGDGNTEAFF
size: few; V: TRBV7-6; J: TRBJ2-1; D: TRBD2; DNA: TGTGCCAGCAGTACTTGGCGGGGGATCAGCAATGAGCAGTTCTTC; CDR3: CASSTWRGISNEQFF
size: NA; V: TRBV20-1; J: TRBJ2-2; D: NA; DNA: TGCAGTGCTAGAGTGAGGGGCACCGGGGAGCTGTTTTTT; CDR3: CSARVRGTGELFF
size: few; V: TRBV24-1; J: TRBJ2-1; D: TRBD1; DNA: TGTGCCACCAGTGATGCGGACAGGGCCGGCGATGAGCAGTTCTTC; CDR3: CATSDADRAGDEQFF
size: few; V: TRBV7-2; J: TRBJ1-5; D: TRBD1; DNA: TGTGCCAGCAGCAAGACAGGGGTCAATCAGCCCCAGCATTTT; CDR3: CASSKTGVNQPQHF
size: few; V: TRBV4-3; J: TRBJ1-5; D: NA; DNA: TGCGCCAGCAGCCAGGGATTGTATTGGGGGGCCCAGCATTTT; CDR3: CASSQGLYWGAQHF
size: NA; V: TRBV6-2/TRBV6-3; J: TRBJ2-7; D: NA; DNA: TGTGCCAGCAGTTACTCCCTGTCAAACGAGCAGTACTTC; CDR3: CASSYSLSNEQYF
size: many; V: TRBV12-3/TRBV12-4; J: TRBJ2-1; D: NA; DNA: TGTGCCAGCAGTTTCCCGGACACCTACAATGAGCAGTTCTTC; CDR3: CASSFPDTYNEQFF
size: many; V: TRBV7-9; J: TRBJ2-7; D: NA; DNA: TGTGCCAGCAGCTTAGGTGGGGCCGTCTACGAGCAGTACTTC; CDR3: CASSLGGAVYEQYF
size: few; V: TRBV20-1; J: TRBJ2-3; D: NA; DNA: TGCAGTGCCAGACTACTAGATACGCAGTATTTT; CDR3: CSARLLDTQYF
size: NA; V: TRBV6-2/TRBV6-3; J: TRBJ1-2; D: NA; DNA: TGTGCCAGCGGCTGGGGGCGAGGCTACACCTTC; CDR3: CASGWGRGYTF
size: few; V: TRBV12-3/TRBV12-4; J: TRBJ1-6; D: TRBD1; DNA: TGTGCCAGCAGTTACACAGGGGGCTCTTCACCCCTCCACTTT; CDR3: CASSYTGGSSPLHF
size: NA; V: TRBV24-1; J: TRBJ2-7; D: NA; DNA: TGTGCCACCAGTGATTTACGCGGGGGCGACTACGAGCAGTACTTC; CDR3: CATSDLRGGDYEQYF
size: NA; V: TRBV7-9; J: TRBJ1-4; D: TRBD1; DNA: TGTGCCAGCAGCTTAGGGACAGGGGGTTTTCGAAAACTGTTTTTT; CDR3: CASSLGTGGFRKLFF
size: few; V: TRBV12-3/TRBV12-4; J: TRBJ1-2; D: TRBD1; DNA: TGTGCCAGCAGTTTAGGGACAGGAAGGAACTATGGCTACACCTTC; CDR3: CASSLGTGRNYGYTF
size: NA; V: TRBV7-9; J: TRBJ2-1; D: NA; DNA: TGTGCCAGCAGCTTAGCTAGCAGCAATGAGCAGTTCTTC; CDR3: CASSLASSNEQFF
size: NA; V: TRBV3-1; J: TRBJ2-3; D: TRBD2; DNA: TGTGCCAGCAGCCACCCCGGGCCTAGCGGGGTCGTCACAGATACGCAGTATTTT; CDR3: CASSHPGPSGVVTDTQYF
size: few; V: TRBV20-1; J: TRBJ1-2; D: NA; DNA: TGCAGTGCTAGGAGGGGGGCCTATGGCTACACCTTC; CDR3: CSARRGAYGYTF
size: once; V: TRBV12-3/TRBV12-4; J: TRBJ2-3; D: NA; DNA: TGTGCCAGCAGTCGGGACTCCCCCACAGATACGCAGTATTTT; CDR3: CASSRDSPTDTQYF
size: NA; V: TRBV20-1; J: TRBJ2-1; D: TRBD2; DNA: TGCAGTGCTAGAGGGCCAGCGGGGGGCTATGAGCAGTTCTTC; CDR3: CSARGPAGGYEQFF
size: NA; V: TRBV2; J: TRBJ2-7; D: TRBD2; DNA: TGTGCCAGCACTTTTGTACTAGCGGCCACCTACGAGCAGTACTTC; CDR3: CASTFVLAATYEQYF
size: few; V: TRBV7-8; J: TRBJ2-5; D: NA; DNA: TGTGCCAGCAGCTTAAGTGAGCGAGAGACCCAGTACTTC; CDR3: CASSLSERETQYF
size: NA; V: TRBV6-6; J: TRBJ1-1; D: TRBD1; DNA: TGTGCCAGCACCGACTGGGACAGCCGAATGAACACTGAAGCTTTCTTT; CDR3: CASTDWDSRMNTEAFF